Presented here are 23 T cell receptor beta chains from one specimen sequenced in a study of PD-1 and CTLA-4 blockade in melanoma. Generated by immunoSEQ multiplex PCR, the TCRdb table keeps only in-frame clones and is missing some. The sample records about 29,000 clones, roughly 89% being singletons. The sequencing here drew on CD8+ T cells from peripheral blood, taken before anti-PD-1 treatment. These TCRs come from a human donor with melanoma.

This clone came up once. The J gene is TRBJ2-1, the V gene TRBV19; 9 nucleotides line up with TRBD1. J gave up 7 bases and V 6 bases, and 10 bases lay outside the gene matches. The CDR3 runs to 15 residues. The germline CDR1 and CDR2 sequences are LNHDA and SQIVND (reference sequence). The CDR3 sequence: CASRPGQGLLNEQFF. The CDR3 DNA follows: TGTGCCAGTAGGCCGGGACAGGGCCTTTTGAATGAGCAGTTCTTC.

The chain has TRBV3-1 (or the pseudogene TRBV3-2) and TRBJ2-7; no firm D call. The CDR3 runs 13 residues. Germline V CDR1 and CDR2: LGHDT, YNNKEL (reference sequence). Trimming left V 1 base short and J 1 base short, with 5 bases between. DNA for the CDR3: TGTGCCAGCAGCCAAGTCGGGTCCTACGAGCAGTACTTC. It translates to CASSQVGSYEQYF.

For this clone: Other DNA variants within this sample encode the same CDR3. The chain links TRBV5-1 to TRBJ2-1, with TRBD2 as a possible D gene (6 bases). Germline V gene lookup returns CDR1 SGHRS and CDR2 YFSETQ. The V and J ends lost 4 bases and 4 bases respectively, with 12 bases between them. This CDR3 is built from 14 residues. CDR3 amino acids: CASSPSGGYNEQFF. The CDR3 DNA reads as TGCGCCAGCAGCCCGTCAGGAGGGTACAATGAGCAGTTCTTC. The full variable domain, in which reference TRBV5-1 and TRBJ2-1 provide the parts outside the CDR3, is KAGVTQTPRYLIKTRGQQVTLSCSPISGHRSVSWYQQTPGQGLQFLFEYFSETQRNKGNFPGRFSGRQFSNSRSEMNVSTLELGDSALYLCASSPSGGYNEQFFGPGTRLTVL.

This sequence joins TRBV28 and TRBJ2-3; 10 positions agree with TRBD1. J gave up 5 bases and V 2 bases, and 7 bases lay outside the gene matches. Germline values: CDR1 MDHEN, CDR2 SYDVKM. The CDR3 has 16 amino acids. The CDR3 sequence is CASSLEGDRGQDTQYF. In DNA, the CDR3 is TGTGCCAGCAGTTTAGAAGGCGACAGGGGGCAAGATACGCAGTATTTT. The whole variable domain, remainder taken from reference TRBV28 and TRBJ2-3, is DVKVTQSSRYLVKRTGEKVFLECVQDMDHENMFWYRQDPGLGLRLIYFSYDVKMKEKGDIPEGYSVSREKKERFSLILESASTNQTSMYLCASSLEGDRGQDTQYFGPGTRLTVL.

The V and J genes are TRBV7-8 and TRBJ2-3; 15 bases are shared with TRBD2. J lost 4 bases, V lost 4 bases, and 3 bases had no gene match. The CDR3 consists of 16 residues. Germline CDR1 and CDR2: SGHVS and FQNEAQ. Written as DNA, the CDR3 is TGTGCCAGCAGCTCATGGACTAGCGGGGGGGCAGATACGCAGTATTTT. This translates into CASSSWTSGGADTQYF.

The rearrangement links TRBV29-1 to TRBJ1-1, with D unclear. Between the trimmed V and J ends, which lost 0 bases and 2 bases, there was a span of 7 bases. The CDR3 is 13 amino acids. Germline assignment: CDR1 SQVTM and CDR2 ANQGSEA. CDR3 DNA sequence: TGCAGCGTTGAAGACTGGGTTAACACTGAAGCTTTCTTT. Amino acid sequence: CSVEDWVNTEAFF.

The genes are TRBV11-2 and TRBJ1-3; D might be TRBD1 (6 bases). This CDR3 is built from 14 residues. Germline lookup yields CDR1 SGHAT and CDR2 FQNNGV. V was cut by 7 bases and J by 15 bases, with 25 bases left in between. In DNA, the CDR3 is TGTGCCAGCAACCTCTTAGGGTCTCTTGGGGGGCAATATTTT. Its protein is CASNLLGSLGGQYF. The variable domain in full, with the rest retrieved from reference TRBV11-2 and TRBJ1-3, is EAGVAQSPRYKIIEKRQSVAFWCNPISGHATLYWYQQILGQGPKLLIQFQNNGVVDDSQLPKDRFSAERLKGVDSTLKIQPAKLEDSAVYLCASNLLGSLGGQYFGEGSWLTVV.

This clone was counted only a few times. CDR3 coding DNA: TGTGCCAGCAGCCCACAGGGGTTAACTGAAGCTTTCTTT. As protein: CASSPQGLTEAFF. The chain employs TRBV3-1 (or the pseudogene TRBV3-2) and TRBJ1-1; 7 positions agree with TRBD1. V lost 4 bases, J lost 5 bases, and 4 bases stayed unmatched. Germline V CDR1 and CDR2: LGHDT, YNNKEL (reference sequence). This CDR3 has 13 residues.

The DNA for the CDR3 is TGTGCCAGCCGGGACACCTGGGGGCATGAGCAGTTCTTC. Its protein product is CASRDTWGHEQFF. The V gene is TRBV27, the J gene TRBJ2-1; possible D gene TRBD1, 6 bases. Germline V gene lookup returns CDR1 MNHEY and CDR2 SMNVEV (reference sequence). V gave up 8 bases and J gave up 8 bases, with 16 bases separating them. The CDR3 is made up of 13 amino acids.

The chain uses TRBV29-1 and TRBJ2-7; the D is unclear. CDR1 and CDR2 (germline): SQVTM, ANQGSEA. This CDR3 spans 11 amino acids. V lost 2 bases to trimming and J lost 6 bases, with 8 bases between them. The CDR3 protein is CSVEKGSEQYF. The CDR3 DNA reads as TGCAGCGTTGAAAAGGGAAGCGAGCAGTACTTC.

This sequence joins TRBV15 and TRBJ1-1; D remains unclear. Trimming cost V 0 bases and J 2 bases, with 13 bases left between them. This CDR3 contains 16 residues. Germline V gives CDR1 LNHNV, CDR2 YYDKDF (reference sequence). The CDR3 reads CATSRDPGAVNTEAFF. In DNA, the CDR3 is TGTGCCACCAGCAGAGATCCCGGAGCGGTAAACACTGAAGCTTTCTTT.

This clone was seen more than once but under ten times. The sample carries other DNA sequences with the same CDR3. Written as DNA, the CDR3 is TGTGCCAGCTCGGCCGGAGGAAACACCATATATTTT. This sequence encodes CASSAGGNTIYF. V gene TRBV7-9 combines with J gene TRBJ1-3, with no clear D. This CDR3 contains 12 residues. V was clipped by 8 bases and J by 4 bases, with 9 bases between them. The germline CDR1 and CDR2 sequences are SEHNR and FQNEAQ (reference sequence).

The chain combines TRBV7-8 with TRBJ1-2, with D tentatively TRBD1 (6 bases). This CDR3 comprises 16 residues. Germline V gene lookup returns CDR1 SGHVS and CDR2 FQNEAQ. V shed 0 bases and J shed 5 bases, with 16 bases lying between them. CDR3 amino acids: CASSLAPDRPRYGYTF. CDR3 coding DNA: TGTGCCAGCAGCTTAGCGCCCGACAGGCCTAGGTATGGCTACACCTTC.

As DNA, the CDR3 is TGTGCCAGCAGCCAAGAGGAACGGGGCTATGGCTACACCTTC. It codes for CASSQEERGYGYTF. The chain links TRBV14 to TRBJ1-2; D uncertain. Germline V lookup: CDR1 SGHDN, CDR2 FVKESK. The CDR3 covers 14 residues. V lost 0 bases and J 4 bases, leaving 9 bases between the germline ends.

The chain employs TRBV15 and TRBJ1-2; D possibly corresponds to TRBD1 (5 bases). The CDR3 is made up of 13 amino acids. CDR1 is LNHNV and CDR2 is YYDKDF in the germline V gene (reference sequence). The V gene lost 6 bases and the J gene lost 2 bases, with 10 bases spanning the gap. The CDR3 nucleotides are TGTGCCACCAGGCAGGGCAGCAACTATGGCTACACCTTC. The encoded protein is CATRQGSNYGYTF.

This rearrangement joins TRBV28 to TRBJ2-3, with D perhaps TRBD2 (6 bases). Per the germline V gene, CDR1 is MDHEN and CDR2 is SYDVKM. Trimming shortened V by 3 bases and J by 4 bases, and 14 bases separated the two germline ends. The CDR3 is 15 amino acids. Written as DNA, the CDR3 is TGTGCCAGCAGTTTTGTCCGGGAGTGGGCAGATACGCAGTATTTT. This sequence encodes CASSFVREWADTQYF.

This chain joins TRBV28 and TRBJ2-2; D is perhaps TRBD1 (6 bases). The CDR3 loop spans 17 amino acids. The V gene's germline CDR1 is MDHEN and CDR2 SYDVKM. V was trimmed by 4 bases and J by 1 base, leaving 16 bases between them. This CDR3 is CASSSPGTYENTGELFF. The CDR3 coding sequence is TGTGCCAGCAGTTCTCCCGGGACATATGAGAACACCGGGGAGCTGTTTTTT.

The chain carries TRBV4-1 and TRBJ1-5; D unclear. Germline CDR1 is MGHRA and CDR2 is YSYEKL. Trimming took 1 base from V and 1 from J, leaving 11 bases between them. This CDR3 is 16 amino acids long. CDR3 sequence reads: CASSQVEGGSNQPQHF. As DNA, the CDR3 is TGCGCCAGCAGCCAAGTCGAAGGTGGGAGCAATCAGCCCCAGCATTTT.

The chain recombines TRBV7-9 with TRBJ1-4; D gene uncertain. The germline CDR1 and CDR2 sequences are SEHNR and FQNEAQ (reference sequence). CDR3 length: 17 amino acids. The germline V and J ends were trimmed by 4 bases and 3 bases, with 18 bases remaining between them. DNA for the CDR3: TGTGCCAGCAGCTCTCTCAGCACCGGCCGGGCTAATGAAAAACTGTTTTTT. Amino acid sequence: CASSSLSTGRANEKLFF.

The chain employs TRBV5-8 and TRBJ1-2; 7 nucleotides line up with TRBD1. The germline V gene encodes CDR1 SGHTS and CDR2 YDEGEE. Unmatched junction bases numbered 4, after V lost 1 base and J lost 4 bases. This CDR3 has 14 residues. CDR3 residues: CASSLYRGIYGYTF. DNA for the CDR3: TGTGCCAGCAGCTTGTACAGGGGTATCTATGGCTACACCTTC.

The genes are TRBV27 and TRBJ1-6; D not resolved. The CDR3 consists of 12 residues. Trimming took 5 bases from V and 12 from J, leaving 11 bases between them. Per germline, CDR1 MNHEY and CDR2 SMNVEV (reference sequence). This CDR3 reads CASSLSTGPLHF. The CDR3 DNA reads TGTGCCAGCAGTCTAAGCACGGGACCCCTCCACTTT.

This chain connects TRBV6-5 to TRBJ1-2; the D is unclear. This CDR3 has 15 residues. CDR1 is MNHEY, CDR2 SVGAGI, per germline. V lost 0 bases and J lost 4, with 12 bases in between. The CDR3 here is CASSYSSQNLYGYTF. Here the CDR3 DNA reads TGTGCCAGCAGTTACTCGAGTCAGAACCTCTATGGCTACACCTTC.

CDR3 amino acids: CASTRDSHIFGELFF. The CDR3 region has the DNA TGCGCCAGCACCCGGGACAGTCATATCTTCGGGGAGCTGTTTTTT. This chain links TRBV10-2 with TRBJ2-2; 7 bases are a match to TRBD1. The V segment lost 7 bases and the J segment 7 bases; nucleotides outside the gene matches: 12. The CDR3 is 15 amino acids. Germline CDR1 reads WSHSY; CDR2 reads SAAADI.